This T cell receptor beta chain was recovered during a study of patients and donors after allogeneic stem cell transplantation. CDR1 is SGDLS, CDR2 YYNGEE, per germline. This CDR3 comprises 15 residues. Trimming removed 0 bases at V and 2 bases at J, with 10 bases between. TCRdb recomputed calls from the RT-PCR reads with MiXCR, one row per CDR3 protein. The repertoire holds about 960,000 distinct CDR3 sequences, with around 17% as singletons. The TCR sequence derives from a human donor who was either an allogeneic HSCT recipient or a stem cell or donor lymphocyte infusion donor (not recorded which). It is not recorded whose cells these are; they may come from a transplant donor. The V gene is TRBV9, the J gene TRBJ2-3, with D maybe TRBD2 (6 bases). The sample was blood, either unsorted or a sorted T cell fraction (not recorded which). CDR3 residues: CASSVVVAATDTQYF. The CDR3, as DNA: TGTGCCAGCAGCGTAGTGGTAGCGGCCACAGATACGCAGTATTTT.